These 4 T cell receptor beta chains were sequenced from one sample in a study of early T cells in non-severe SARS-CoV-2 infection. TCRdb ran MiXCR on the 5' RACE reads and lists one entry per CDR3 protein. The table lists roughly 30,000 distinct CDR3 sequences, under 6% of them singletons. Sequenced material: whole blood. These receptors all stem from an adult who was a healthcare worker with PCR-confirmed SARS-CoV-2 infection or an uninfected control (not recorded which).

This clonotype showed up many times. The rearrangement uses TRBV7-9 and TRBJ1-4; no definite D call. Germline loops: CDR1 SEHNR, CDR2 FQNEAQ (reference sequence). CDR3 length: 15 amino acids. The ends were cut back, 2 bases at V and 2 bases at J, with 9 bases in the middle. The CDR3 region has the DNA TGTGCCAGCAGCTTACCCAAGAGTACTAATGAAAAACTGTTTTTT. This encodes CASSLPKSTNEKLFF.

This clonotype was found many times. The rearrangement uses TRBV6-1 and TRBJ1-1; 7 nucleotides line up with TRBD1. CDR1 is MNHNS and CDR2 is SASEGT in the germline V gene. This CDR3 is 14 amino acids long. Germline trimming cut 1 base from V and 3 bases from J; bases unmatched to any gene: 2. CDR3 nucleotides: TGTGCCAGCAGTGAAGGAGGGGGCTACACTGAAGCTTTCTTT. This sequence encodes CASSEGGGYTEAFF.

Of note for this clonotype: This sequence may be a read error, since a much larger clone differs from it by one base. CDR3 in DNA: TGTGACAGCTCACAGGCGAGCGGGGAGACCCAGTACTTC. Translated, it gives CDSSQASGETQYF. This sequence joins TRBV18 and TRBJ2-5; D may be TRBD2 (6 bases). The CDR3 is 13 residues long. Germline CDR1 KGHSH, CDR2 LQKENI. The whole variable domain, filled in from reference TRBV18 and TRBJ2-5, reads NAGVMQNPRHLVRRRGQEARLRCSPMKGHSHVYWYRQLPEEGLKFMVYLQKENIIDESGMPKERFSAEFPKEGPSILRIQQVVRGDSAAYFCDSSQASGETQYFGPGTRLLVL.

V gene TRBV5-1 combines with J gene TRBJ1-2; the match to TRBD1 covers 12 bases. Trimming removed 4 bases from V and 5 bases from J; junction bases left unmatched: 9. CDR3 size: 16 residues. Germline V gives CDR1 SGHRS, CDR2 YFSETQ. CDR3 coding DNA: TGCGCCAGCAGCCCTGAGGGACAGGGGGCTAGATATGGCTACACCTTC. Translating it yields CASSPEGQGARYGYTF.